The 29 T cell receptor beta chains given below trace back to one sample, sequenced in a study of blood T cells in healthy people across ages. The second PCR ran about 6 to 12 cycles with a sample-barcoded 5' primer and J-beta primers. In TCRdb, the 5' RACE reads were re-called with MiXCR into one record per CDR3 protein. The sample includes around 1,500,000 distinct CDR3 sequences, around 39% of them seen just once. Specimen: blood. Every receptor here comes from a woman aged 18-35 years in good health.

This CDR3 reads CASSSGGVSNQPQHF. The CDR3 DNA reads as TGTGCCAGCAGTTCCGGCGGGGTTAGCAATCAGCCCCAGCATTTT. The V call is TRBV5-4, the J call TRBJ1-5; D unresolved. Deletions cut 5 bases from V and 0 bases from J, with 12 bases between. The CDR3 spans 15 residues. Germline values: CDR1 SGHNT, CDR2 YYREEE (reference sequence).

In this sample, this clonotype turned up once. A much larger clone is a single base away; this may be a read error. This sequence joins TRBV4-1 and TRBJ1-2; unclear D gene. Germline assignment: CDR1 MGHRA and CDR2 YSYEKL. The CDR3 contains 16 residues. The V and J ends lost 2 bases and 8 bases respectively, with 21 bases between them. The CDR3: CASSQPALGSGGGYTF. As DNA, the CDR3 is TGCGCCAGCAGCCAACCGGCCTTAGGTAGTGGCGGGGGCTACACCTTC.

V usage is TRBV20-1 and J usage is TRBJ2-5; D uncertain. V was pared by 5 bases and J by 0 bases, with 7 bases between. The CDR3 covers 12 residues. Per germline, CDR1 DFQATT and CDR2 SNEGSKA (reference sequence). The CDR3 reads CSAASYQETQYF. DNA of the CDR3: TGCAGTGCTGCCAGCTACCAAGAGACCCAGTACTTC.

CDR3 bases: TGTGCCAGTACCAATGGAGCGGTGAGAGGCTACACCTTC. This translates into CASTNGAVRGYTF. The rearrangement links TRBV19 to TRBJ1-2, with no clear D. Trimming cost V 7 bases and J 8 bases, with 17 bases left between them. Germline V CDR1 and CDR2: LNHDA, SQIVND (reference sequence). CDR3 length: 13 residues.

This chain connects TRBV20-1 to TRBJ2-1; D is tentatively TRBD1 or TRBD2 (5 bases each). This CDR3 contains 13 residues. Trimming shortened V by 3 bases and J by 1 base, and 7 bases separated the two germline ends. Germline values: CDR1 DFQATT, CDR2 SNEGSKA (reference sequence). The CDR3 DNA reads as TGCAGTGCTAGCGGGGCGTCCTACAATGAGCAGTTCTTC. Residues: CSASGASYNEQFF.

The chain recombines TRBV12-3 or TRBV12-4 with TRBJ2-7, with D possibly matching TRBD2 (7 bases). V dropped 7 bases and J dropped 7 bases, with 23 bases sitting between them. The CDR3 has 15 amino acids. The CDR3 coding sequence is TGTGCCAGCACCGTCACCAGGGGAGGGAGCAATGAGCAGTACTTC. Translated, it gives CASTVTRGGSNEQYF.

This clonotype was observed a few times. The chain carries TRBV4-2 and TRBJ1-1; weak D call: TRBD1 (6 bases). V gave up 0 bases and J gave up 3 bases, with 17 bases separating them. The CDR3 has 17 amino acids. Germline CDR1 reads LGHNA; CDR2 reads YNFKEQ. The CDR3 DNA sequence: TGTGCCAGCAGCCAAGAAGGCGGCGTACAGGGTTACACTGAAGCTTTCTTT. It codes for CASSQEGGVQGYTEAFF.

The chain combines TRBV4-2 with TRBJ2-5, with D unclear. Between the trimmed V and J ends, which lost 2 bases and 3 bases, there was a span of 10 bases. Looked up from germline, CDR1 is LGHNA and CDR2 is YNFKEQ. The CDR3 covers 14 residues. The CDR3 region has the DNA TGTGCCAGCAGCCAAAGACGGCTGGAAGAGACCCAGTACTTC. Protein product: CASSQRRLEETQYF.

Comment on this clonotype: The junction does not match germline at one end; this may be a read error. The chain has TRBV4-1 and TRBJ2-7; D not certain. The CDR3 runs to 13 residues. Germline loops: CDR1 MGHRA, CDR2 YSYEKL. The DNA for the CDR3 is TGCGCCAGCAGCCAAGGCGAGCTTTACGACCAGTACTTC. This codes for CASSQGELYDQYF.

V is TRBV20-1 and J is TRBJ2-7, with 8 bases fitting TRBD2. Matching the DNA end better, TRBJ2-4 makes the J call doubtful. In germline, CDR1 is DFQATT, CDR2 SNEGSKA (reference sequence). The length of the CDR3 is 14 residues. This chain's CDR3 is CSASNRLARSIQYF. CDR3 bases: TGCAGTGCTAGTAATAGACTAGCGAGGAGCATTCAGTACTTC.

The CDR3 DNA reads TGTGCCAGCAGTTACTCGAAGGGAGGCTACACCTTC. It specifies CASSYSKGGYTF. This rearrangement joins TRBV6-5 to TRBJ1-2, with D uncertain. This CDR3 contains 12 residues. V lost 0 bases and J lost 8, with 7 bases in between. Germline-derived CDR1 and CDR2 are MNHEY and SVGAGI.

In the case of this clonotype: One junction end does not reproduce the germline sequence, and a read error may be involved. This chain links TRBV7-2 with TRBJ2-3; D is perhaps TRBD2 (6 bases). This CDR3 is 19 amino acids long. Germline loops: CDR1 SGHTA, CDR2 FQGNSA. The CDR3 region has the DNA TGTGCCAGCAGCCTTCGAATACAAGGATTAGCGGATCTGGTAGATGCGCAGTATTTT. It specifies CASSLRIQGLADLVDAQYF.

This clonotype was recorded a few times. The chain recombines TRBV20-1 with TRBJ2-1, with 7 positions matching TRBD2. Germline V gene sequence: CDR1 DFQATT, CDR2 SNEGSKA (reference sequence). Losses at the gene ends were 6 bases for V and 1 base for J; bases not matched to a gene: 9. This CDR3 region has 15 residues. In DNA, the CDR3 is TGCAGTGCCCCCTCTCCGCGGGAGTCCTACAATGAGCAGTTCTTC. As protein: CSAPSPRESYNEQFF.

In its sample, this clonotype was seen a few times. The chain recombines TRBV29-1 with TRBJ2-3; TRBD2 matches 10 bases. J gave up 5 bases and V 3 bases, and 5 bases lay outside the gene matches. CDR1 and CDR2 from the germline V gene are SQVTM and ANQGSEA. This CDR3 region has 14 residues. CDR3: CSVELAGDLDTQYF. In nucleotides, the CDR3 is TGCAGCGTTGAGCTAGCGGGGGACCTAGATACGCAGTATTTT.

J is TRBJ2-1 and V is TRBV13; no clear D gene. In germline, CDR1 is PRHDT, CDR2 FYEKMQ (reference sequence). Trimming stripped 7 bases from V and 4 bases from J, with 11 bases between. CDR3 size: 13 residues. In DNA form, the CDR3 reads TGTGCCAGCAACTTCCGCCGGTACAATGAGCAGTTCTTC. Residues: CASNFRRYNEQFF.

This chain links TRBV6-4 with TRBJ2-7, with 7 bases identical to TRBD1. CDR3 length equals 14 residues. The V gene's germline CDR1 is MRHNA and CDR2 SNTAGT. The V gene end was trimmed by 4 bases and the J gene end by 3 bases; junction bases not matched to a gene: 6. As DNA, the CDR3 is TGTGCCAGCAGTGCTAGACAGGGAGACTACGAGCAGTACTTC. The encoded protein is CASSARQGDYEQYF.

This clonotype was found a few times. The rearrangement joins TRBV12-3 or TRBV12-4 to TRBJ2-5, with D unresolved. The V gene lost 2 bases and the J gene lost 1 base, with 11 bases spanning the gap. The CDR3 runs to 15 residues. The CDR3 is CASSLRRLPQETQYF. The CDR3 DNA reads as TGTGCCAGCAGTTTAAGGCGATTACCCCAAGAGACCCAGTACTTC.

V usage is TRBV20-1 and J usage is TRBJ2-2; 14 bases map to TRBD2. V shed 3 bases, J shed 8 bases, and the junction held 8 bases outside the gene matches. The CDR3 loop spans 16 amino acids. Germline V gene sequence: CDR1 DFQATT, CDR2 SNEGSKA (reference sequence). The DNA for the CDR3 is TGCAGTGCTAGCCCGGGACTAGCGGGAGCGGCTGGGGAGCTGTTTTTT. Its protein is CSASPGLAGAAGELFF.

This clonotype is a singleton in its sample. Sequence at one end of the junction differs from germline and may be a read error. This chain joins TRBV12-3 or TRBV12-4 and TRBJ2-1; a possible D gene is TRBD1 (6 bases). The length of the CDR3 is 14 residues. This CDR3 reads CAGSVGEGQNEQFF. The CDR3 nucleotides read TGTGCCGGCAGTGTGGGGGAAGGACAGAATGAGCAGTTCTTC.

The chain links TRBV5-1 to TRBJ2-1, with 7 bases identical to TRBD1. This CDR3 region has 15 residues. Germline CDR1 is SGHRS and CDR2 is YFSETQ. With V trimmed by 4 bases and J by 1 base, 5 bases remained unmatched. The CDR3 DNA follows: TGCGCCAGCAGCATAACAGGGGAGTCCTACAATGAGCAGTTCTTC. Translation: CASSITGESYNEQFF.

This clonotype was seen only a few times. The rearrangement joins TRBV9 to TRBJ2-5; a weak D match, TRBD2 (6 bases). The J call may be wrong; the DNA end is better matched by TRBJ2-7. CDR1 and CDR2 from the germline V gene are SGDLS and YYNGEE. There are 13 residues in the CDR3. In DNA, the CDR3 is TGTGCCAGCAGCCCGGACGGAGGGTACGAGCAGTACTTC. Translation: CASSPDGGYEQYF.

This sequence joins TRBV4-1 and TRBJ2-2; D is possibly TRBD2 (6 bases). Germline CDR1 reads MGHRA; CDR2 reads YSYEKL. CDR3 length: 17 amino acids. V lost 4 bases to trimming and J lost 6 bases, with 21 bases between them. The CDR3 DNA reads TGCGCCAGCAGCCCTTCACGGGGGAGTGTTGACGCCGGGGAGCTGTTTTTT. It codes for CASSPSRGSVDAGELFF.

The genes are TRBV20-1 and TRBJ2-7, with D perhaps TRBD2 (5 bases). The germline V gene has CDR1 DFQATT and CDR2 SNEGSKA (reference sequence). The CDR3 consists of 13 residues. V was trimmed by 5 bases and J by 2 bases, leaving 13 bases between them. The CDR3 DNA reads TGCAGTGCTGCTGGAATCGGGACCTACGAGCAGTACTTC. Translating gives CSAAGIGTYEQYF.

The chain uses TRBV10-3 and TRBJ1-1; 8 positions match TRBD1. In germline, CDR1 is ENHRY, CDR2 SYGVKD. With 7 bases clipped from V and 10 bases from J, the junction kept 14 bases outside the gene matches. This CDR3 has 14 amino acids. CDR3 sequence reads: CAITDQRTGGIAFF. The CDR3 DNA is TGTGCCATCACAGACCAACGTACAGGGGGTATAGCTTTCTTT.

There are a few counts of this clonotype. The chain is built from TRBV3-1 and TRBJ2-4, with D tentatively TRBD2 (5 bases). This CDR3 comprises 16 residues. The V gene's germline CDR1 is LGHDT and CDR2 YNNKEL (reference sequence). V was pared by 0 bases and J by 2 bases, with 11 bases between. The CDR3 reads CASSQDTRRSKNIQYF. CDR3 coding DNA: TGTGCCAGCAGCCAAGATACTAGACGATCCAAAAACATTCAGTACTTC.

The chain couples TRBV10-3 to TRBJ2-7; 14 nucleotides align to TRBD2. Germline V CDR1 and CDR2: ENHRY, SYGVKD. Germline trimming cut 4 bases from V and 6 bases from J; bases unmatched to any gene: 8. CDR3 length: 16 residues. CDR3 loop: CAISGRLAGGFGEQYF. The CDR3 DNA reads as TGTGCCATCAGTGGCCGACTAGCGGGAGGGTTCGGCGAGCAGTACTTC.

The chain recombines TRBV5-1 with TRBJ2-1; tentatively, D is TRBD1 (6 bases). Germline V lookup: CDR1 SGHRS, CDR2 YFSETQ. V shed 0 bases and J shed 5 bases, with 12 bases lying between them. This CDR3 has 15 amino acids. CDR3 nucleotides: TGCGCCAGCAGCTTGGTCCTTCAGGGGCACAATGAGCAGTTCTTC. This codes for CASSLVLQGHNEQFF.

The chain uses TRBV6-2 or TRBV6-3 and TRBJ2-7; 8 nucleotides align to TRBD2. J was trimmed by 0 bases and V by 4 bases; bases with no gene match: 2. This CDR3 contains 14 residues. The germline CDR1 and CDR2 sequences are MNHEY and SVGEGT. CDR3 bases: TGTGCCAGCAGTTTAGCGGGGTACTCCTACGAGCAGTACTTC. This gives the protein CASSLAGYSYEQYF.

CDR3 sequence (DNA): TGTGCCAGCAGCGTAGTAGATAGCACAGATACGCAGTATTTT. It specifies CASSVVDSTDTQYF. The chain joins TRBV9 to TRBJ2-3, with no clear D. V lost 0 bases, J lost 0 bases, and 5 bases lay in between. The CDR3 has 14 amino acids. Germline CDR1 reads SGDLS; CDR2 reads YYNGEE.